This T cell receptor (beta chain) came from a study of blood T cell repertoires in COVID-19. Background on the study: The United States, Italy and Spain provided the acute and convalescent COVID-19 samples. The analysed material was cDNA or gDNA that came from T cells, B-cell-depleted T cells, or PBMCs.

Methods used by the authors: Nucleated cell number was recorded as an estimate derived from reference gene primer amplification. TCRdb's copy holds only in-frame clones and misses some; the assay was immunoSEQ multiplex PCR. That table is the source of V, J and clone size, and D and trimming were worked out from the DNA. Of approximately 190,000 clones listed, roughly 80% are singletons. The CDR3 totals 14 residues. Germline V gives CDR1 LNHDA, CDR2 SQIVND (reference sequence). V gave up 10 bases and J gave up 3 bases; unmatched junction bases: 6. Material: peripheral blood. The rearrangement links TRBV19 to TRBJ2-3, with 11 positions matching TRBD1. This TCR derives from a man younger than 45 with active or convalescent COVID-19. This CDR3 reads CATAGTGGTDTQYF. CDR3 coding DNA: TGTGCCACCGCCGGGACAGGGGGGACAGATACGCAGTATTTT.